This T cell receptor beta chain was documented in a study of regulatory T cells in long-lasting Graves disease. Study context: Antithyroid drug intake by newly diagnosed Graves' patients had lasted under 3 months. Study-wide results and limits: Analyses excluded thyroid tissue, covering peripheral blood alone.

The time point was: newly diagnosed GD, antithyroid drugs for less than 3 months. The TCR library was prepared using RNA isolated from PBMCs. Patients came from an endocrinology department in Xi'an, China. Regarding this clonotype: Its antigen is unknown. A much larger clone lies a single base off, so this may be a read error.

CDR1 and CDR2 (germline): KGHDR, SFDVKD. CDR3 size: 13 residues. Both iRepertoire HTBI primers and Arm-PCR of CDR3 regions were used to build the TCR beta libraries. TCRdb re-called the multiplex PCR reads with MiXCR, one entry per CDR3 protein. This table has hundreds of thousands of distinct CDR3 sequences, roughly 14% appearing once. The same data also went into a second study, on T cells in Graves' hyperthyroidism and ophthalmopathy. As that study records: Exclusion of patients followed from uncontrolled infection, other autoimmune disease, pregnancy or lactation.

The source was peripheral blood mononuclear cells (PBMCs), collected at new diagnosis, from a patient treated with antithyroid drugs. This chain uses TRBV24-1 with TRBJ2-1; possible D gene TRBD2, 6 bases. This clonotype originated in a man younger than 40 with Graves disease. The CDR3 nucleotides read TGTGCCACCGCCGGGGGACTCAACAATGAGCAGCTCTTC. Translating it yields CATAGGLNNEQLF.